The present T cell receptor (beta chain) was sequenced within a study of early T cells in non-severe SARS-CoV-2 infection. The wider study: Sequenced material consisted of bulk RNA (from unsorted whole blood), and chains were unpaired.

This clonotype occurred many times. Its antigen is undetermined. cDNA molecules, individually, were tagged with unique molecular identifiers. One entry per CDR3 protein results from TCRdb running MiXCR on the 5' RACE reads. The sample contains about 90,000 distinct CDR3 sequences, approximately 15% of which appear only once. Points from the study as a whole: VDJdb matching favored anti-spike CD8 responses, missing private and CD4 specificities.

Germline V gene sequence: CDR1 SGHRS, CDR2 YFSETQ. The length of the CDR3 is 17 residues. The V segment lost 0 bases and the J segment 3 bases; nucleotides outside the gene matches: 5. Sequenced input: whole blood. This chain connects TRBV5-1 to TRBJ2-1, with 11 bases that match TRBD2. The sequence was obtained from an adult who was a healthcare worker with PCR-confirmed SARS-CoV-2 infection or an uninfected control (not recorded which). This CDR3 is CASSLASLAGGYNEQFF. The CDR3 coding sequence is TGCGCCAGCAGCTTGGCCTCGCTAGCGGGAGGCTACAATGAGCAGTTCTTC.